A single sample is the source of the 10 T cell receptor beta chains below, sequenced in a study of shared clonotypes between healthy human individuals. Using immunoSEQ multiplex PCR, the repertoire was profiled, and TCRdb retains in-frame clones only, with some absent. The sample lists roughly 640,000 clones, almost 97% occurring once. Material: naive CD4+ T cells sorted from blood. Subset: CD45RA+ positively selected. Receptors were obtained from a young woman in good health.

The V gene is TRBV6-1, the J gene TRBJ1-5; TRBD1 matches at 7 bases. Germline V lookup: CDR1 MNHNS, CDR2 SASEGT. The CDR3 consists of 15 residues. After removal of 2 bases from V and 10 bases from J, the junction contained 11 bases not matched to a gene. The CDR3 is CASSEIQTGFAPQHF. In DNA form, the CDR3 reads TGTGCCAGCAGTGAAATCCAGACAGGGTTTGCACCCCAGCATTTT.

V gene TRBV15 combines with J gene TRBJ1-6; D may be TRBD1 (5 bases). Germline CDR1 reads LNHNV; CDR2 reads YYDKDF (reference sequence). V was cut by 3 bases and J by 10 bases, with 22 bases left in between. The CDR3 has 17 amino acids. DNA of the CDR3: TGTGCCACCAGCAGGGGGGAAACGGCCAGGGCAAGATCACCCCTCCACTTT. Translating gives CATSRGETARARSPLHF.

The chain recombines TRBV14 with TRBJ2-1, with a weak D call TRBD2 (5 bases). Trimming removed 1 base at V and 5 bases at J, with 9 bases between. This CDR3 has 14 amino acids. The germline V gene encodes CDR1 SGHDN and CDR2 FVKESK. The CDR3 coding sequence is TGTGCCAGCAGCCAAGGAGGGCGCCACAATGAGCAGTTCTTC. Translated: CASSQGGRHNEQFF. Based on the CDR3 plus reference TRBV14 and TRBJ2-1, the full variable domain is EAGVTQFPSHSVIEKGQTVTLRCDPISGHDNLYWYRRVMGKEIKFLLHFVKESKQDESGMPNNRFLAERTGGTYSTLKVQPAELEDSGVYFCASSQGGRHNEQFFGPGTRLTVL.

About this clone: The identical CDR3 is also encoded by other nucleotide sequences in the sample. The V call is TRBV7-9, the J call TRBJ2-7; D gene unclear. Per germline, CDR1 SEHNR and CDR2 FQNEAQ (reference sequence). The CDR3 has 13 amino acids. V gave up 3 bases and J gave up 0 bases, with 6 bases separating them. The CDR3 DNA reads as TGTGCCAGCAGCTTCCCTAGCTCCTACGAGCAGTACTTC. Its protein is CASSFPSSYEQYF.

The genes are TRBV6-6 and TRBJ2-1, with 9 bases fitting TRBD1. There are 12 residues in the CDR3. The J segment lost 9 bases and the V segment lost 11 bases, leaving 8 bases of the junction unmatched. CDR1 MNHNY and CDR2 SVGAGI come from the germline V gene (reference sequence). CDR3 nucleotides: TGTGCCGTACAGGGGGCCACAAGTGAGCAGTTCTTC. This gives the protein CAVQGATSEQFF.

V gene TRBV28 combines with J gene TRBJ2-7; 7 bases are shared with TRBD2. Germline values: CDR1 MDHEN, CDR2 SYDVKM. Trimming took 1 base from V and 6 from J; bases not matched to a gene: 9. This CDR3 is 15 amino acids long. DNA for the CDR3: TGTGCCAGCAGTTTATTTGTTGCGGGAGTAGGCGAGCAGTACTTC. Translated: CASSLFVAGVGEQYF.

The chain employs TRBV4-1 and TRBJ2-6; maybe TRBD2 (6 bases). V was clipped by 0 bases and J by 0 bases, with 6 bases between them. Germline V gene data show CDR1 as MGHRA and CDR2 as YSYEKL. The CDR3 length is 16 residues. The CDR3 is CASSQDGSSGANVLTF. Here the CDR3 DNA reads TGCGCCAGCAGCCAAGACGGGAGCTCTGGGGCCAACGTCCTGACTTTC.

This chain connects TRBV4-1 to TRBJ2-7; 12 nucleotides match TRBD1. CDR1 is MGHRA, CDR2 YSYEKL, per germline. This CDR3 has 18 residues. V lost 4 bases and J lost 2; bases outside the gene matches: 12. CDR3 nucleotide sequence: TGCGCCAGCAGCCGCGCGCCCGGGACAGGGGGCCTCACCTACGAGCAGTACTTC. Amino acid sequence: CASSRAPGTGGLTYEQYF.

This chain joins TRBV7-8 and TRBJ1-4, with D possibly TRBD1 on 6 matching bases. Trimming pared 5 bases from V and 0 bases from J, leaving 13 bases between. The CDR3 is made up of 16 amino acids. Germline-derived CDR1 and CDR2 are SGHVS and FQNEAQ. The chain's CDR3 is CASSPNRDATNEKLFF. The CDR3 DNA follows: TGTGCCAGCAGCCCAAACAGGGATGCAACTAATGAAAAACTGTTTTTT.

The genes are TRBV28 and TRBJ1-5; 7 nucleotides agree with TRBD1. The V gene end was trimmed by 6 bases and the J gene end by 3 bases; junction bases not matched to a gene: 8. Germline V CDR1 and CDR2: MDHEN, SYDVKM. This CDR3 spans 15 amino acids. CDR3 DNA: TGTGCCAGCAGCGGAGGACAGGTCTACAATCAGCCCCAGCATTTT. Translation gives CASSGGQVYNQPQHF.